What follows are 24 T cell receptor beta chains derived from one specimen sequenced in a study of regulatory T cells in long-lasting Graves disease. Specified time point: newly diagnosed GD, antithyroid drugs for less than 3 months. PBMCs provided the RNA from which the TCR library was made. Arm-PCR with iRepertoire HTBI primers amplified the CDR3 regions for these TCR beta libraries. TCRdb itself ran the multiplex PCR reads through MiXCR, one entry per CDR3 protein. The data contain about 540,000 distinct CDR3 sequences, less than 15% of them singletons. The sample also formed part of further work on T cells in Graves' hyperthyroidism and ophthalmopathy.

The sequenced sample was peripheral blood mononuclear cells (PBMCs), obtained at new diagnosis, from a patient treated with antithyroid drugs. These receptors originate from a man younger than 40 with Graves disease.

The V gene is TRBV6-5, the J gene TRBJ2-7; no definite D call. Germline V gene lookup returns CDR1 MNHEY and CDR2 SVGAGI. V lost 0 bases and J 3 bases, leaving 18 bases between the germline ends. The CDR3 extends over 17 amino acids. The CDR3 region is CASSYSMSDWLRYEQYF. CDR3 in DNA: TGTGCCAGCAGTTACTCGATGAGTGACTGGTTACGCTACGAGCAGTACTTC.

This clonotype was observed many times. The V gene is TRBV20-1, the J gene TRBJ1-1; 9 bases align to TRBD1. Germline V lookup: CDR1 DFQATT, CDR2 SNEGSKA (reference sequence). Trimming at V came to 5 bases and at J to 11 bases, leaving 12 bases not matched to a gene. CDR3 length: 13 residues. The CDR3 loop reads CSAGAGTGFFAFF. The CDR3 nucleotides are TGCAGTGCTGGAGCCGGGACAGGGTTTTTTGCTTTCTTT.

This clonotype came up many times. This rearrangement joins TRBV30 to TRBJ1-3, with D tentatively TRBD1 (5 bases). Germline V gene sequence: CDR1 GTSNPN, CDR2 SVGIG (reference sequence). The CDR3 runs to 13 residues. With 7 bases removed from V and 7 bases from J, the gap between germline ends came to 17 bases. This CDR3 reads CAFSGGDPNTIYF. DNA for the CDR3: TGTGCCTTTTCGGGGGGGGATCCGAACACCATATATTTT.

In this sample, this clonotype turned up many times. V gene TRBV7-9 combines with J gene TRBJ2-7; the match to TRBD2 covers 7 bases. CDR1 SEHNR and CDR2 FQNEAQ come from the germline V gene (reference sequence). V gave up 11 bases and J gave up 2 bases; unmatched junction bases: 9. The CDR3 is 13 residues long. The CDR3 is CAGPRREPYEQYF. The CDR3 bases are TGTGCCGGCCCTCGGCGGGAGCCCTACGAGCAGTACTTC.

This chain uses TRBV5-1 with TRBJ1-2; TRBD1 matches at 7 bases. V lost 2 bases and J lost 11; bases outside the gene matches: 9. There are 13 residues in the CDR3. Germline-derived CDR1 and CDR2 are SGHRS and YFSETQ. The CDR3 DNA reads TGCGCCAGCAGCTTAACGACAGGGCAGAATTACACCTTC. This gives the protein CASSLTTGQNYTF.

In regard to this clonotype: One base away lies a much larger clone, so this may be a sequencing read error. The chain employs TRBV20-1 and TRBJ2-7; D is possibly TRBD1 (6 bases). CDR1 is DFQATT, CDR2 SNEGSKA, per germline (reference sequence). This CDR3 comprises 15 residues. The DNA of the CDR3 is TGCAGTGCTAGATCCCCCACAGGGTCGTTGGGCGAGCAGTGCTTC. Translated: CSARSPTGSLGEQCF.

At least ten counts were recorded for this clonotype. The chain carries TRBV15 and TRBJ2-3; unclear D gene. The CDR3 extends over 17 amino acids. Trimming removed 0 bases at V and 5 bases at J, with 18 bases between. Germline V gene data show CDR1 as LNHNV and CDR2 as YYDKDF (reference sequence). CDR3 nucleotide sequence: TGTGCCACCAGCAGAGATCAGACGGTACGAGTGCGAGATACGCAGTATTTT. As protein: CATSRDQTVRVRDTQYF.

This clonotype has a count of ten or more. The chain employs TRBV2 and TRBJ1-4; possibly TRBD1 for D (6 bases). The CDR3 contains 15 residues. Between the trimmed V and J ends, which lost 7 bases and 8 bases, there was a span of 20 bases. Germline-derived CDR1 and CDR2 are SNHLY and FYNNEI. CDR3 in amino acids: CASNQLGRGREKLFF. DNA of the CDR3: TGTGCCAGCAACCAGTTGGGCAGGGGAAGGGAAAAACTGTTTTTT.

This clonotype was seen repeatedly, ten times or more. This sequence joins TRBV27 and TRBJ2-1; D remains ambiguous. CDR3 length equals 12 residues. In germline, CDR1 is MNHEY, CDR2 SMNVEV (reference sequence). V shed 6 bases and J shed 6 bases, with 9 bases lying between them. The CDR3 reads CASRVASNEQFF. The CDR3 DNA sequence: TGTGCCAGCAGGGTAGCTAGCAATGAGCAGTTCTTC.

This clonotype was found many times. The V and J genes are TRBV27 and TRBJ1-2, with a tentative D call TRBD1 (5 bases). The germline V gene encodes CDR1 MNHEY and CDR2 SMNVEV (reference sequence). V lost 2 bases, J lost 4 bases, and 14 bases lay in between. The CDR3 runs 15 residues. CDR3 sequence reads: CASSLEARGRYGYTF. The CDR3 nucleotides are TGTGCCAGCAGTTTAGAGGCCCGGGGACGCTATGGCTACACCTTC.

This clonotype was picked up many times. The V call is TRBV15, the J call TRBJ2-3, with D perhaps matching TRBD1 or TRBD2 (5 bases each). CDR1 and CDR2 from the germline V gene are LNHNV and YYDKDF (reference sequence). The CDR3 has 19 amino acids. V was pared by 3 bases and J by 4 bases, with 26 bases between. The chain's CDR3 is CATSSGKFLRDPPADTQYF. In DNA form, the CDR3 reads TGTGCCACCAGCAGCGGAAAATTCCTCCGGGACCCCCCGGCAGATACGCAGTATTTT.

There are a few counts of this clonotype. The chain has TRBV13 and TRBJ1-6; D is undetermined. Germline CDR1 PRHDT, CDR2 FYEKMQ (reference sequence). V lost 4 bases, J lost 8 bases, and 9 bases lay in between. This CDR3 has 13 residues. The CDR3: CASSSYQDSPLHF. The CDR3 DNA follows: TGTGCCAGCAGCTCTTACCAGGATTCACCCCTCCACTTT.

There are many counts of this clonotype. The V call is TRBV5-1, the J call TRBJ2-2; D is ambiguous. Germline-derived CDR1 and CDR2 are SGHRS and YFSETQ. Deletions cut 3 bases from V and 5 bases from J, with 11 bases between. This CDR3 region has 14 residues. CDR3 amino acids: CASSSSSETGELFF. The CDR3 bases are TGCGCCAGCAGCTCCAGTTCGGAAACCGGGGAGCTGTTTTTT. Full variable domain (outside the CDR3, taken from reference TRBV5-1 and TRBJ2-2): KAGVTQTPRYLIKTRGQQVTLSCSPISGHRSVSWYQQTPGQGLQFLFEYFSETQRNKGNFPGRFSGRQFSNSRSEMNVSTLELGDSALYLCASSSSSETGELFFGEGSRLTVL.

The table lists this clonotype with many counts. The V and J genes are TRBV9 and TRBJ2-5; 10 positions match TRBD2. CDR1 SGDLS and CDR2 YYNGEE come from the germline V gene. V shed 0 bases and J 5 bases; nucleotides not matched to a gene: 16. The CDR3 is 19 amino acids. CDR3 DNA sequence: TGTGCCAGCAGCGTAGAGGGGGTCACGCTAGCGGGAGACTGGGAGACCCAGTACTTC. This codes for CASSVEGVTLAGDWETQYF. Full variable domain (missing parts from reference TRBV9 and TRBJ2-5): DSGVTQTPKHLITATGQRVTLRCSPRSGDLSVYWYQQSLDQGLQFLIQYYNGEERAKGNILERFSAQQFPDLHSELNLSSLELGDSALYFCASSVEGVTLAGDWETQYFGPGTRLLVL.

This clonotype was observed many times. V gene TRBV12-3 or TRBV12-4 combines with J gene TRBJ1-4, with D hard to call. Trimming shortened V by 1 base and J by 0 bases, and 6 bases separated the two germline ends. This CDR3 region has 15 residues. The CDR3 nucleotides are TGTGCCAGCAGTTTAGAGAGGGCAACTAATGAAAAACTGTTTTTT. This translates into CASSLERATNEKLFF.

The V call is TRBV20-1, the J call TRBJ1-1; no clear D. This CDR3 region has 13 residues. V lost 3 bases and J lost 2, with 10 bases in between. Germline lookup yields CDR1 DFQATT and CDR2 SNEGSKA (reference sequence). DNA for the CDR3: TGCAGTGCTAGGGAGGTGATTAACACTGAAGCTTTCTTT. This translates into CSAREVINTEAFF.

This clonotype was observed many times. CDR3 coding DNA: TGTGCCAGCAGCTTAACGAGGGGGCGACTACTCACCGGGGAGCTGTTTTTT. Its translation is CASSLTRGRLLTGELFF. The chain recombines TRBV7-2 with TRBJ2-2; 7 bases are shared with TRBD1. Germline V gene sequence: CDR1 SGHTA, CDR2 FQGNSA. This CDR3 region has 17 residues. The J segment lost 4 bases and the V segment lost 2 bases, leaving 10 bases of the junction unmatched.

This clonotype was observed at least ten times. This chain joins TRBV20-1 and TRBJ2-4; D gene unclear. V was cut by 0 bases and J by 1 base, with 10 bases left in between. The V gene's germline CDR1 is DFQATT and CDR2 SNEGSKA (reference sequence). This CDR3 is 15 amino acids long. The CDR3 DNA follows: TGCAGTGCTAGAGACGCGAATGGGGCCAAAAACATTCAGTACTTC. Protein product: CSARDANGAKNIQYF.

In its sample, this clonotype was seen a few times. The rearrangement joins TRBV19 to TRBJ1-4; maybe TRBD1 (5 bases). Trimming took 3 bases from V and 8 from J, leaving 16 bases between them. The CDR3 covers 15 residues. CDR1 is LNHDA and CDR2 is SQIVND in the germline V gene (reference sequence). The CDR3 region has the DNA TGTGCCAGTAGTATGCCTGTGGGGACGGCAGAAAAACTGTTTTTT. It specifies CASSMPVGTAEKLFF.

In its sample, this clonotype was seen many times. The chain has TRBV2 and TRBJ1-5; D uncertain. Trimming left V 7 bases short and J 4 bases short, with 14 bases between. This CDR3 spans 14 amino acids. Germline values: CDR1 SNHLY, CDR2 FYNNEI. CDR3 residues: CASNPGLPNQPQHF. In DNA, the CDR3 is TGTGCCAGCAATCCCGGACTGCCTAATCAGCCCCAGCATTTT.

This clonotype was found many times. This chain joins TRBV20-1 and TRBJ1-1; D is ambiguous. V dropped 3 bases and J dropped 6 bases, with 17 bases sitting between them. This CDR3 spans 14 amino acids. Germline CDR1 is DFQATT and CDR2 is SNEGSKA (reference sequence). The CDR3 region is CSASGGRGRAEAFF. CDR3 DNA: TGCAGTGCTAGTGGAGGGAGAGGGAGGGCTGAAGCTTTCTTT.

In the case of this clonotype: A much larger clonotype is one base distant, so this may be a read error. This chain joins TRBV20-1 and TRBJ2-7; 8 bases are a match to TRBD1. Germline V gene sequence: CDR1 DFQATT, CDR2 SNEGSKA (reference sequence). J was trimmed by 9 bases and V by 5 bases; bases with no gene match: 9. The length of the CDR3 is 12 residues. DNA of the CDR3: TGCAGTGCTTGGGGTGTGACAGGGGTGCAGTACTTC. Protein: CSAWGVTGVQYF.

This clonotype occurred many times. CDR3 sequence reads: CASSLWRTDTQYF. The CDR3 DNA is TGTGCCAGCAGCTTATGGAGAACAGATACGCAGTATTTT. The chain couples TRBV11-2 to TRBJ2-3, with D hard to call. The germline V gene has CDR1 SGHAT and CDR2 FQNNGV. V dropped 2 bases and J dropped 3 bases, with 6 bases sitting between them. The CDR3 is 13 residues long.

In its sample, this clonotype was seen a few times. J is TRBJ2-7 and V is TRBV10-3, with a weak D call TRBD1 (5 bases). V lost 4 bases and J 3 bases, leaving 7 bases between the germline ends. In germline, CDR1 is ENHRY, CDR2 SYGVKD. CDR3 length: 12 residues. The CDR3 bases are TGTGCCATCAGTGGACAGCTCTACGAGCAGTACTTC. Translated: CAISGQLYEQYF.